A single sample is the source of the 2 T cell receptor beta chains below, sequenced in a study of T cells in Graves' hyperthyroidism and ophthalmopathy. RNA transcripts yielded amplified TCR beta CDR3 regions. With the HTBI primer set, the TCR CDR3 went through a first round of RT-PCR. TCRdb independently ran MiXCR on the multiplex PCR reads; one entry per CDR3 protein. The table lists 800,000 or so distinct CDR3 sequences, around 38% of them singletons, with more than 7% in the top ten. The sequenced sample was blood. These TCRs come from a man between 18 and 29 years old with Graves' hyperthyroidism.

In its sample, this clonotype was seen a few times. The chain joins TRBV4-1 to TRBJ2-7; D perhaps matches TRBD1 (5 bases). The CDR3 is 14 amino acids. Trimming cost V 1 base and J 7 bases, with 14 bases left between them. The germline V gene encodes CDR1 MGHRA and CDR2 YSYEKL. The CDR3 DNA sequence: TGCGCCAGCAGCCAAGGGGCAGGGATAGGGGAGCAGTACTTC. As protein: CASSQGAGIGEQYF.

The chain uses TRBV5-1 and TRBJ2-3, with D perhaps matching TRBD1 (6 bases). Per the germline V gene, CDR1 is SGHRS and CDR2 is YFSETQ. The CDR3 totals 13 residues. V lost 4 bases, J lost 5 bases, and 11 bases lay in between. CDR3 amino acids: CASSDRTIDTQYF. The DNA of the CDR3 is TGCGCCAGCAGCGACAGGACCATAGATACGCAGTATTTT.